Listed below are T cell receptor beta chains from one sample, sequenced in a study of neoadjuvant anti-PD-1 for oral cavity cancer. Using immunoSEQ multiplex PCR, the repertoire was profiled, and TCRdb retains in-frame clones only, with some absent. The data show 7,500 to 8,000 clones, around 70% seen once. Sample: PBMCs, taken after nivolumab (anti-PD-1) treatment. The receptors derive from a person aged 35-79 years with oral cavity squamous cell carcinoma. Each CDR3 is given with its conserved first and last residue. A D gene is named only where the DNA matches it firmly. Size is omitted from some rows. Given values are once, few, many or a class for expanded clones.

>TRBV2|-|TRBD2|TRBJ2-6
CASSDGGVGASGANVLTF
TGTGCCAGCTCCGACGGGGGGGTTGGAGCTTCGGGGGCCAACGTCCTGACTTTC
>TRBV7-6|-|-|TRBJ2-5
CASSLVGETQYF
TGTGCCAGCAGCTTGGTCGGGGAGACCCAGTACTTC
>TRBV7-9|few|-|TRBJ1-1
CASSLEGSRGRTEAFF
TGTGCCAGCAGCTTAGAGGGGAGTAGAGGGCGCACTGAAGCTTTCTTT
>TRBV7-2|once|-|TRBJ2-2
CASSAGRTGNTGELFF
TGTGCCAGCAGCGCCGGGAGGACAGGGAACACCGGGGAGCTGTTTTTT
>TRBV6-4|-|-|TRBJ1-1
CASSDRGSREAFF
TGTGCCAGCAGTGACAGGGGGAGCCGTGAAGCTTTCTTT
>TRBV19|-|TRBD1|TRBJ2-2
CASTGTGKRGAGELFF
TGTGCCAGTACCGGGACAGGGAAGCGCGGTGCCGGGGAGCTGTTTTTT
>TRBV6-5|-|TRBD1|TRBJ2-5
CASSQGVQGETQYF
TGTGCCAGCAGTCAGGGGGTCCAGGGAGAGACCCAGTACTTC
>TRBV7-2|-|-|TRBJ2-1
CASSLSMNNEQFF
TGTGCCAGCAGCTTATCAATGAACAATGAGCAGTTCTTC
>TRBV6-4|-|TRBD2|TRBJ2-3
CASSDRGGTDTQYF
TGTGCCAGCAGTGACCGGGGGGGCACAGATACGCAGTATTTT
>TRBV7-7|-|-|TRBJ1-4
CASSLVLGEKLFF
TGTGCCAGCAGCTTAGTCTTGGGTGAAAAACTGTTTTTT
>TRBV5-1|-|TRBD1|TRBJ2-7
CASSHPGQTYEQYF
TGCGCCAGCAGCCACCCGGGACAGACCTACGAGCAGTACTTC
>TRBV27|few|-|TRBJ1-2
CASSLSSLGGARYGYTF
TGTGCCAGCAGTTTATCCTCTCTCGGGGGGGCGCGCTATGGCTACACCTTC
>TRBV9|-|-|TRBJ1-1
CASSEGLNTEAFF
TGTGCCAGCAGCGAGGGGTTGAACACTGAAGCTTTCTTT
>TRBV7-2|-|TRBD1|TRBJ1-1
CASSLNRGQVGTEAFF
TGTGCCAGCAGCTTAAACAGGGGGCAGGTCGGCACTGAAGCTTTCTTT
>TRBV28|-|TRBD1|TRBJ2-7
CASSTPGQGAYEQYF
TGTGCCAGCAGTACTCCGGGACAGGGGGCTTACGAGCAGTACTTC
>TRBV28|-|-|TRBJ1-1
CASSVNTEAFF
TGTGCCAGCAGTGTAAACACTGAAGCTTTCTTT
>TRBV5-5|-|-|TRBJ1-1
CASSLGAGDAEAFF
TGTGCCAGCAGCTTGGGGGCAGGGGACGCTGAAGCTTTCTTT
>TRBV7-6|few|-|TRBJ1-1
CASSWSGQMNTEAFF
TGTGCCAGCAGCTGGAGTGGACAAATGAACACTGAAGCTTTCTTT
>TRBV9|-|TRBD1|TRBJ1-5
CASSPGQGLNQPQHF
TGTGCCAGCAGCCCTGGACAGGGTCTCAATCAGCCCCAGCATTTT
>TRBV2|-|-|TRBJ1-4
CASATLDEKLFF
TGTGCCAGTGCTACCTTGGATGAAAAACTGTTTTTT
>TRBV7-6|-|-|TRBJ1-5
CASSHYRASRRGNQPQHF
TGTGCCAGCAGCCACTACCGGGCCTCCCGGAGAGGCAATCAGCCCCAGCATTTT
>TRBV28|-|TRBD2|TRBJ2-5
CASSASGEETQYF
TGTGCCAGCAGTGCCAGCGGGGAAGAGACCCAGTACTTC
>TRBV6-4|-|-|TRBJ2-3
CASSRDSTDTQYF
TGTGCCAGCAGCCGGGACAGCACAGATACGCAGTATTTT
>TRBV2|-|TRBD1|TRBJ2-7
CASSARTGTYEQYF
TGTGCCAGCAGTGCCCGGACAGGGACCTACGAGCAGTACTTC
>TRBV10-3|few|-|TRBJ1-5
CAISEIGSNQPQHF
TGTGCCATCAGTGAGATAGGTAGCAATCAGCCCCAGCATTTT
>TRBV6-4|-|-|TRBJ1-6
CARNPRDGHNSPLHF
TGTGCCCGCAACCCCCGGGACGGACATAATTCACCCCTCCACTTT
>TRBV7-9|-|TRBD2|TRBJ2-1
CASRASGGAVYNEQFF
TGTGCCAGCAGAGCGAGCGGGGGGGCGGTGTACAATGAGCAGTTCTTC
>TRBV7-9|-|-|TRBJ1-2
CASSLVGHYGYTF
TGTGCCAGCAGCTTAGTAGGGCACTATGGCTACACCTTC
>TRBV7-7|-|-|TRBJ1-5
CASRGGWSNQPQHF
TGTGCCAGCAGGGGGGGCTGGAGCAATCAGCCCCAGCATTTT
>TRBV11-2|-|TRBD2|TRBJ2-1
CASSLGSAGVYNEQFF
TGTGCCAGCAGCTTAGGCTCAGCGGGGGTCTACAATGAGCAGTTCTTC
>TRBV5-1|-|-|TRBJ2-1
CASSLDQGYANEQFF
TGCGCCAGCAGCTTGGACCAAGGTTATGCCAATGAGCAGTTCTTC
>TRBV4-3|-|-|TRBJ2-6
CASSQDRRGGANVLTF
TGCGCCAGCAGCCAAGATCGCAGGGGTGGGGCCAACGTCCTGACTTTC
>TRBV6-5|-|-|TRBJ1-2
CASSPENGYTF
TGTGCCAGCAGCCCTGAGAATGGCTACACCTTC
>TRBV4-2|-|-|TRBJ1-1
CASSPTGWGRNTEAFF
TGTGCCAGCAGCCCGACAGGATGGGGGAGAAACACTGAAGCTTTCTTT
>TRBV19|-|-|TRBJ1-1
CASSFIRTGGRGRTEAFF
TGTGCCAGTAGCTTTATAAGAACCGGGGGCCGAGGGCGCACTGAAGCTTTCTTT
>TRBV6-1|-|-|TRBJ1-2
CASSEGAGLPTNLHYGYTF
TGTGCCAGCAGTGAGGGCGCGGGGTTACCTACTAATTTGCACTATGGCTACACCTTC
>TRBV7-9|few|TRBD1|TRBJ1-6
CASRDTGGDSPLHF
TGTGCCAGCAGAGATACAGGGGGCGATTCACCCCTCCACTTT
>TRBV4-2|-|-|TRBJ1-5
CASSQDGGDSNQPQHF
TGTGCCAGCAGCCAAGATGGAGGAGATAGCAATCAGCCCCAGCATTTT
>TRBV9|few|TRBD1|TRBJ2-7
CASSVSGTAAYEQYF
TGTGCCAGCAGCGTTTCCGGGACAGCTGCCTACGAGCAGTACTTC
>TRBV9|-|-|TRBJ2-7
CASSVRAVPREQYF
TGTGCCAGCAGCGTAAGGGCAGTCCCCCGCGAGCAGTACTTC
>TRBV5-4|-|TRBD1|TRBJ2-7
CASSSDRGLVEQYF
TGTGCCAGCAGCTCGGACAGGGGGCTTGTCGAGCAGTACTTC